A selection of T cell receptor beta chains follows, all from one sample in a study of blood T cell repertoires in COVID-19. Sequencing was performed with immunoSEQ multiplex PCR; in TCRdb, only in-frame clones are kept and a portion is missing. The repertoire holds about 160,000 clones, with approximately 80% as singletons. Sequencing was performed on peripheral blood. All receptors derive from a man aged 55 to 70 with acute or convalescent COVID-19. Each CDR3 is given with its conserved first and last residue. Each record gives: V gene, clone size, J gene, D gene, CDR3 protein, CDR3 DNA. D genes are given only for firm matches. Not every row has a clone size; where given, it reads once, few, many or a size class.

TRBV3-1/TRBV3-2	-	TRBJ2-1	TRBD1	CASSQDIQGAEQFF	TGTGCCAGCAGCCAAGATATTCAGGGGGCTGAGCAGTTCTTC
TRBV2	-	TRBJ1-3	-	CASSAPGTYSGNTIYF	TGTGCCAGCAGTGCTCCAGGGACTTACTCTGGAAACACCATATATTTT
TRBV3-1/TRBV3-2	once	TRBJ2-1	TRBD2	CASSQEGTRPFF	TGTGCCAGCAGCCAAGAAGGGACTAGACCTTTCTTC
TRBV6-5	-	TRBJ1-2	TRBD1	CASDINRGTVYGYTF	TGTGCCAGCGATATTAACCGGGGGACAGTCTATGGCTACACCTTC
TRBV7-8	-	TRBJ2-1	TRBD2	CASSPTSGGAEEQFF	TGTGCCAGCAGCCCGACTAGCGGGGGGGCTGAAGAGCAGTTCTTC
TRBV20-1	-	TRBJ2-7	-	CSAVVHHEQYF	TGCAGTGCGGTCGTACACCACGAGCAGTACTTC
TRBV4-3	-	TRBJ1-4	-	CASSQDYQPGGRNEKLFF	TGCGCCAGCAGCCAAGATTACCAGCCGGGCGGGAGAAATGAAAAACTGTTTTTT
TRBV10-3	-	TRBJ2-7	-	CAISGGDGVNYEQYF	TGTGCCATCAGTGGGGGGGACGGGGTAAACTACGAGCAGTACTTC
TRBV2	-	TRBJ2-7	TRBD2	CASRILAGGSYEQYF	TGTGCCAGCAGGATACTAGCGGGGGGTTCCTACGAGCAGTACTTC
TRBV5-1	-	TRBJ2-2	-	CASSLFGQTNTGELFF	TGCGCCAGCAGCTTGTTTGGGCAGACCAACACCGGGGAGCTGTTTTTT
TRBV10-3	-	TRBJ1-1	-	CAISVQMNTEAFF	TGTGCCATCAGTGTACAGATGAACACTGAAGCTTTCTTT
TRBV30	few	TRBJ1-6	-	CAWRHERDFPAPLHF	TGTGCCTGGCGCCACGAGAGGGACTTTCCGGCACCCCTCCACTTT
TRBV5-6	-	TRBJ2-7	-	CASSIRDTNYEQYF	TGTGCCAGCAGCATACGGGACACAAACTACGAGCAGTACTTC
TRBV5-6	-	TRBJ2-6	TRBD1	CASSSDRAGANVLTF	TGTGCCAGCAGCTCGGACAGGGCTGGGGCCAACGTCCTGACTTTC
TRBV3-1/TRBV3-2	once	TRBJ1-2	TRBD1	CASSQDRQGNYGYTF	TGTGCCAGCAGCCAAGATCGACAGGGAAACTATGGCTACACCTTC
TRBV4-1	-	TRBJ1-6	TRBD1	CASSHSRGRDRGSPLHF	TGCGCCAGCAGCCACTCGAGGGGTAGGGACAGGGGCTCACCCCTCCACTTT
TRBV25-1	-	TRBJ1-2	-	CASSGYTGGGYTF	TGTGCCAGCAGTGGGTATACAGGAGGGGGCTACACCTTC
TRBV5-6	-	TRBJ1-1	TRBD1	CASSWTGTTEAFF	TGTGCCAGCAGCTGGACAGGGACAACTGAAGCTTTCTTT
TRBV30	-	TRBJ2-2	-	CAWSGIAGELFF	TGTGCCTGGTCAGGTATCGCCGGGGAGCTGTTTTTT
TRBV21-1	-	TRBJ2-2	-	CASSKDYILDTGELFF	TGTGCCAGCAGCAAAGACTACATTTTAGACACCGGGGAGCTGTTTTTT
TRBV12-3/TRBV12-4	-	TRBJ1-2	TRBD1	CASSLQGAVHTF	TGTGCCAGCAGTTTACAGGGGGCTGTTCACACCTTC
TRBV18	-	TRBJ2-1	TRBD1	CASSESGQSSYNEQFF	TGTGCCAGCTCCGAGTCGGGACAGTCCTCCTACAATGAGCAGTTCTTC
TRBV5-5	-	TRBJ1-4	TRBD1	CASSSGTGRAEKLFF	TGTGCCAGCAGCTCGGGGACAGGGCGGGCAGAAAAACTGTTTTTT
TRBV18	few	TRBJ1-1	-	CASSPRRDTEAFF	TGTGCCAGCTCCCCTCGGAGGGACACTGAAGCTTTCTTT
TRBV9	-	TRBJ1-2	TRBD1	CASSEGQGTYGYTF	TGTGCCAGCAGCGAGGGACAGGGGACCTATGGCTACACCTTC
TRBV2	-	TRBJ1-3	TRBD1	CASSGGTAGNTIYF	TGTGCCAGCAGTGGCGGGACAGCTGGAAACACCATATATTTT